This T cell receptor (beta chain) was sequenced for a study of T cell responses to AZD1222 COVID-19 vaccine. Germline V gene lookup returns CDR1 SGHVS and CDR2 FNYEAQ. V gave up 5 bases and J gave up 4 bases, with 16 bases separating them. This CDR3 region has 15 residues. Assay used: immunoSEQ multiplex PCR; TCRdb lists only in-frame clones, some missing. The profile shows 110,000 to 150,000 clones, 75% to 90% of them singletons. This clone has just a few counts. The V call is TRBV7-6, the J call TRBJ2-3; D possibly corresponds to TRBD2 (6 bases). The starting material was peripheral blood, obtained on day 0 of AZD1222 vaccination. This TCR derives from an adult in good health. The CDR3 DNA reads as TGTGCCAGCAGCCCACGGGCCCTAGCGTCAGATACGCAGTATTTT. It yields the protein CASSPRALASDTQYF.